This T cell receptor (beta chain) was observed in a study of CD4 and CD8 cells across lung adenocarcinoma regions. This clonotype was picked up one time. TCRdb re-called the PCR reads with MiXCR, one entry per CDR3 protein. The data show tens of thousands of distinct CDR3 sequences, approximately 49% seen once. Donors had localized lung adenocarcinoma, a non-small cell lung cancer. Germline CDR1 MNHEY, CDR2 SMNVEV (reference sequence). The CDR3 totals 19 residues. The chain is built from TRBV27 and TRBJ2-1; D is tentatively TRBD1 or TRBD2 (5 bases each). The DNA end lines up better with TRBJ2-7; the J call may be wrong. The sequencing sample was made of CD8+ T cells from the center of a lung tumor. The receptor comes from a female donor with lung adenocarcinoma. The CD4 and CD8 labels of this study may be unreliable. The CDR3 bases are TGTGCCAGCAGCCTAGATGGGGGAGCAAGACGATACTCCGACTACGAGCAGTACTTC. Its protein is CASSLDGGARRYSDYEQYF.